Below, one TCR beta chain is given with its context. Its antigen specificity is not known. Nothing much larger sits one base from this clone, and base qualities are not available. In the prospective study, participants were about 18 to 100 years old, resided in approximately 22 geographic areas of the United States, and were enrolled through a virtual design. In the prospective study, participants were assigned to cohorts based on the clinical history participants reported in a screening survey and a study questionnaire. For ImmuneRACE Cohort 3, a participant was defined as recovered based on two consecutive negative NP/OP PCR tests, clearance by a healthcare professional, or resolution of symptoms. In the prospective study, mobile phlebotomists collected whole blood, serum and a nasopharyngeal or oropharyngeal swab from each participant. Over an approximately 2-month period, participants in the prospective study had the option of providing additional blood draws and questionnaires. Blood samples from the prospective study were shipped frozen or at room temperature prior to DNA extraction.

The immunoSEQ Assay, a bias-controlled multiplex PCR, was used to amplify TCRbeta CDR3 regions from genomic DNA. On the authors' methods: The number of nucleated cells in each sample was estimated by amplification of reference gene primers within the assay. To quantify the absolute abundance of each unique TCRbeta CDR3 rearrangement, sequence reads were collapsed and filtered. For each sample, productive Simpson clonality was calculated as the square root of Simpson's diversity index over productive rearrangements. TCRdb obtained this table from immuneACCESS and retained in-frame rearrangements with V and J assigned. These tables miss some clones; where compared with another copy, unresolved V genes account for less than half of the shortfall, and the remainder is unexplained. For V, J and clone size, that table is used; D and trimming come from the DNA. The sample includes just over 350,000 clones, with approximately 84% observed a single time. The ten largest clones take up 2.5% to 3% of the sample.

These data belong to a study of blood T cell repertoires in COVID-19 (dated by TCRdb to 2019 to 2021). Regarding the research as a whole: Samples covering the acute and convalescent phases of COVID-19 were provided by collaborators in the United States, Italy and Spain. The prospective study material was composed of cDNA or gDNA derived from T cells, B-cell-depleted T cells, or PBMCs. Deeply sampled blood TCRbeta repertoires from subjects exposed to, actively infected with, or recovered from COVID-19 were included in the dataset. The repertoires were released in a freely available public database intended as a resource for research on the immune response to SARS-CoV-2. Samples were obtained from the ongoing ImmuneRACE study (first 160 participants) and from roughly 1,300 subjects provided by 6 global collaborators. A de-identified subject ID, COVID-19 status, age in years and sex were almost always included in the sample metadata. Where HLA class I and class II types were available, the types were taken from metadata supplied by the sample provider, not from assay-based typing. The paper as a whole reports these results and caveats: The amount of clinical and demographic metadata varied by source and participant and was provided uncurated.

This sequence was found in a woman in her twenties or thirties who had recovered from COVID-19. Sequenced material: PBMCs or T cells enriched from blood (not recorded which).

CDR3 loop: CASSPTSRGYNEQFF. DNA sequence: TGTGCCAGCAGCCCAACTAGCCGGGGATACAATGAGCAGTTCTTC. Recombination joined TRBV3-1 (or the pseudogene TRBV3-2) with TRBJ2-1; the D region possibly corresponds to TRBD2 (6 bases align). Between the V and J ends, shortened by 4 bases and 4 bases respectively, the junction contains 14 bases. Inclusive of the bounding cysteine and phenylalanine, the CDR3 is 15 residues long. Here the CDR3 DNA is all that survives: 45 bases in frame from base 1. As encoded in the germline V gene (reference sequence), CDR1 is LGHDT while CDR2 is YNNKEL.